Listed here are 6 T cell receptor beta chains from one sample, sequenced in a study of blood T cell repertoires in COVID-19. Some clones are missing from TCRdb's copy, which holds only in-frame ones; the method was immunoSEQ multiplex PCR. The sample shows 70,000 to 95,000 clones, 88% of them seen only once. The source material was peripheral blood. The receptors here all came from a woman aged 80 or over with active COVID-19.

This clone came up a few times. The chain is built from TRBV4-3 and TRBJ2-7; D is uncertain. This CDR3 has 14 residues. The V gene lost 0 bases and the J gene lost 0 bases, with 6 bases spanning the gap. Germline-derived CDR1 and CDR2 are LGHNA and YSLEER. This chain's CDR3 is CASSQEPGSYEQYF. The CDR3, as DNA: TGCGCCAGCAGCCAAGAACCGGGCTCCTACGAGCAGTACTTC.

The chain employs TRBV4-2 and TRBJ1-4; perhaps TRBD1 as D (5 bases). Germline V gene data show CDR1 as LGHNA and CDR2 as YNFKEQ. V lost 0 bases, J lost 13 bases, and 24 bases lay in between. The CDR3 covers 17 residues. CDR3 residues: CASSQDLRGTLGEVLFF. The DNA of the CDR3 is TGTGCCAGCAGCCAAGATCTACGAGGGACTCTAGGGGAGGTACTGTTTTTT.

The rearrangement uses TRBV3-1 (or the pseudogene TRBV3-2) and TRBJ2-3; perhaps TRBD2 as D (6 bases). Trimming took off 2 bases at V and 4 bases at J, with 10 bases between the two ends. Germline CDR1 and CDR2: LGHDT and YNNKEL (reference sequence). The CDR3 is 14 amino acids. CDR3 DNA: TGTGCCAGCAGCCAATCGGGGGTCCCAGATACGCAGTATTTT. It encodes CASSQSGVPDTQYF.

The chain combines TRBV2 with TRBJ2-7, with D perhaps matching TRBD2 (6 bases). The germline V gene encodes CDR1 SNHLY and CDR2 FYNNEI. This CDR3 spans 14 amino acids. V gave up 7 bases and J gave up 1 base, with 14 bases separating them. CDR3 loop: CASNAGSLSYEQYF. CDR3 coding DNA: TGTGCCAGCAATGCCGGGAGCCTTTCCTACGAGCAGTACTTC.

The chain has TRBV10-3 and TRBJ2-7; TRBD1 might be the D (5 bases). Trimming stripped 6 bases from V and 1 base from J, with 10 bases between. CDR3 size: 13 residues. Looked up from germline, CDR1 is ENHRY and CDR2 is SYGVKD. The CDR3 is CAISERGSYEQYF. Written as DNA, the CDR3 is TGTGCCATCAGCGAAAGGGGTTCCTACGAGCAGTACTTC.

Only a few counts were recorded for this clone. This rearrangement joins TRBV28 to TRBJ2-7, with 9 bases lining up with TRBD2. CDR1 MDHEN and CDR2 SYDVKM come from the germline V gene. J was trimmed by 1 base and V by 5 bases; bases with no gene match: 6. The CDR3 loop spans 15 amino acids. Written as DNA, the CDR3 is TGTGCCAGCAGTCCCGCTACTAGCGGGTCCTACGAGCAGTACTTC. Translation gives CASSPATSGSYEQYF.